These 10 T cell receptor beta chains originate from one sample sequenced in a study of T cell repertoires in cytomegalovirus infection. The antigens for these receptors are not known. TCRdb processed the reads anew with MiXCR; each CDR3 protein has one entry. This table holds about 150,000 distinct CDR3 sequences, 30% to 40% found once. The sequences come from CD8+ T cells from cultured PBMCs, collected from culture after CMV antigen stimulation. These receptors all come from a human donor in good health (CMV status not recorded). Some clones in this sample may be carry-over from other donors' samples.

This clonotype came up a few times. The V gene is TRBV6-5, the J gene TRBJ2-4, with D possibly being TRBD1 (6 bases). Per the germline V gene, CDR1 is MNHEY and CDR2 is SVGAGI. CDR3 size: 15 residues. V lost 5 bases, J lost 4 bases, and 15 bases lay in between. The DNA for the CDR3 is TGTGCCAGCAGTACAGGGAGTTCCCCTAAAAACATTCAGTACTTC. Protein product: CASSTGSSPKNIQYF.

This clonotype was detected once. The chain joins TRBV7-9 to TRBJ2-1; D unresolved. The V gene lost 5 bases and the J gene lost 12 bases, with 17 bases spanning the gap. CDR3 length equals 13 residues. Germline V gives CDR1 SEHNR, CDR2 FQNEAQ (reference sequence). Here the CDR3 DNA reads TGTGCCAGCAGCGGAACGGACCACGTCGGGCAGTTCTTC. It is translated as CASSGTDHVGQFF. The variable domain in full, with the rest retrieved from reference TRBV7-9 and TRBJ2-1, is DTGVSQNPRHKITKRGQNVTFRCDPISEHNRLYWYRQTLGQGPEFLTYFQNEAQLEKSRLLSDRFSAERPKGSFSTLEIQRTEQGDSAMYLCASSGTDHVGQFFGPGTRLTVL.

The V and J genes are TRBV2 and TRBJ2-5, with no clear D. Trimming pared 0 bases from V and 2 bases from J, leaving 10 bases between. CDR1 is SNHLY, CDR2 FYNNEI, per germline. CDR3 length: 15 residues. DNA of the CDR3: TGTGCCAGCAGTGAAGCAAAAGGGCTGCAAGAGACCCAGTACTTC. This encodes CASSEAKGLQETQYF.

V usage is TRBV6-1 and J usage is TRBJ1-2; weak D call: TRBD1 (5 bases). This CDR3 spans 16 amino acids. The germline V gene encodes CDR1 MNHNS and CDR2 SASEGT. With 3 bases removed from V and 4 bases from J, the gap between germline ends came to 18 bases. The CDR3 loop reads CASSDRGSEGIYGYTF. DNA of the CDR3: TGTGCCAGCAGTGACCGGGGGAGTGAAGGAATCTATGGCTACACCTTC.

This chain joins TRBV2 and TRBJ2-2; D uncertain. Germline V lookup: CDR1 SNHLY, CDR2 FYNNEI. V was shortened by 7 bases and J by 0 bases, with 9 bases between the two germline ends. This CDR3 has 14 residues. CDR3 in DNA: TGTGCCAGCAAAGATATCGCGAACACCGGGGAGCTGTTTTTT. Its translation is CASKDIANTGELFF.

This clonotype turned up a few times. The chain employs TRBV12-3 or TRBV12-4 and TRBJ2-3, with 7 bases that match TRBD1. The length of the CDR3 is 17 residues. The ends lost 6 bases at V and 13 bases at J; junction bases unmatched: 25. CDR3 bases: TGTGCCAGCAGCCTCGGACAGGACCCCTTTATGAAGATTCAGAAGTATTTT. It specifies CASSLGQDPFMKIQKYF.

This clonotype was recorded a few times. The J gene is TRBJ2-1, the V gene TRBV27, with 7 bases lining up with TRBD2. The CDR3 totals 17 residues. J lost 4 bases, V lost 0 bases, and 9 bases had no gene match. Germline-derived CDR1 and CDR2 are MNHEY and SMNVEV (reference sequence). The CDR3 DNA follows: TGTGCCAGCAGTTTATCAGCGGGGAGTCTCGTATACAATGAGCAGTTCTTC. Encoded protein: CASSLSAGSLVYNEQFF.

This clonotype was counted at least ten times. The chain combines TRBV6-5 with TRBJ1-6; D may be TRBD1 (5 bases). Looked up from germline, CDR1 is MNHEY and CDR2 is SVGAGI. V gave up 9 bases and J gave up 2 bases, with 14 bases separating them. There are 15 residues in the CDR3. CDR3 in amino acids: CASGAGVPYNSPLHF. CDR3 DNA: TGTGCCAGTGGGGCGGGGGTGCCCTATAATTCACCCCTCCACTTT.

This clonotype occurred a few times. V and J are TRBV19 and TRBJ2-7, with 9 bases that match TRBD1. Germline-derived CDR1 and CDR2 are LNHDA and SQIVND (reference sequence). Trimming took 1 base from V and 2 from J; bases not matched to a gene: 3. The length of the CDR3 is 15 residues. This chain's CDR3 is CASSIGRTGAYEQYF. The CDR3 DNA follows: TGTGCCAGTAGTATAGGCCGGACAGGGGCCTACGAGCAGTACTTC. Supplemented by reference TRBV19 and TRBJ2-7, the full variable domain reads DGGITQSPKYLFRKEGQNVTLSCEQNLNHDAMYWYRQDPGQGLRLIYYSQIVNDFQKGDIAEGYSVSREKKESFPLTVTSAQKNPTAFYLCASSIGRTGAYEQYFGPGTRLTVT.

Many counts were recorded for this clonotype. The rearrangement joins TRBV28 to TRBJ2-7; 12 bases match TRBD1. This CDR3 comprises 14 residues. Trimming removed 6 bases from V and 6 bases from J; junction bases left unmatched: 6. Germline V lookup: CDR1 MDHEN, CDR2 SYDVKM. CDR3 sequence reads: CASRTGTGGFEQYF. The DNA of the CDR3 is TGTGCCAGCAGAACCGGGACAGGGGGCTTCGAGCAGTACTTC.